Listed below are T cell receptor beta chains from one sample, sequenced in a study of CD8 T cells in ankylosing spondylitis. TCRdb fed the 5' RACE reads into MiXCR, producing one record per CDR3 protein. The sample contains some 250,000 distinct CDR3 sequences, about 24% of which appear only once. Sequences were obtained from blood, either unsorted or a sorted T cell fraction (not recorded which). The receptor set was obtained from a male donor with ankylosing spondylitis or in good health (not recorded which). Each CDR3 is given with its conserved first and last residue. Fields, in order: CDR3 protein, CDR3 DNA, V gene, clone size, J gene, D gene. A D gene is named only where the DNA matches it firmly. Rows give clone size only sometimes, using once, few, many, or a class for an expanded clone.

CDR3 protein: CASSFTGAPEAFF; CDR3 DNA: TGCGCCAGCAGCTTTACAGGGGCTCCTGAAGCTTTCTTT; V gene: TRBV5-1; clone size: few; J gene: TRBJ1-1; D gene: TRBD1
CDR3 protein: CASSPSSGTTGPNEQFF; CDR3 DNA: TGTGCCAGCAGTCCCAGCAGCGGCACGACAGGGCCCAATGAGCAGTTCTTC; V gene: TRBV25-1; clone size: NA; J gene: TRBJ2-1; D gene: TRBD1
CDR3 protein: CASSRQASSGNTIYF; CDR3 DNA: TGTGCCAGCAGCCGACAGGCTAGCTCTGGAAACACCATATATTTT; V gene: TRBV3-1; clone size: many; J gene: TRBJ1-3; D gene: NA
CDR3 protein: CASSLDLSGEQFF; CDR3 DNA: TGTGCCAGCAGCTTAGACCTTAGCGGGGAGCAGTTCTTC; V gene: TRBV11-2; clone size: few; J gene: TRBJ2-1; D gene: TRBD2
CDR3 protein: CASSFTRTGELFF; CDR3 DNA: TGTGCCAGCAGCTTTACACGCACCGGGGAGCTGTTTTTT; V gene: TRBV7-2; clone size: few; J gene: TRBJ2-2; D gene: NA
CDR3 protein: CSAMFGTEAFF; CDR3 DNA: TGCAGTGCTATGTTCGGCACTGAAGCTTTCTTT; V gene: TRBV20-1; clone size: many; J gene: TRBJ1-1; D gene: NA
CDR3 protein: CASIQRGAGNPYEQYF; CDR3 DNA: TGTGCCAGCATCCAGAGGGGGGCAGGGAACCCCTACGAGCAGTACTTC; V gene: TRBV12-3/TRBV12-4; clone size: few; J gene: TRBJ2-7; D gene: NA
CDR3 protein: CASTAHGGGGPVSYNEQFF; CDR3 DNA: TGCGCCAGCACCGCCCATGGTGGCGGGGGCCCCGTCTCCTACAATGAGCAGTTCTTC; V gene: TRBV5-1; clone size: few; J gene: TRBJ2-1; D gene: NA
CDR3 protein: CSAAGGRGYETQYF; CDR3 DNA: TGCAGTGCTGCGGGGGGGAGGGGTTATGAGACCCAGTACTTC; V gene: TRBV20-1; clone size: many; J gene: TRBJ2-5; D gene: TRBD2
CDR3 protein: CASSAFAGPMNTEAFF; CDR3 DNA: TGTGCCAGCAGCGCCTTCGCCGGCCCCATGAACACTGAAGCTTTCTTT; V gene: TRBV11-1; clone size: NA; J gene: TRBJ1-1; D gene: NA